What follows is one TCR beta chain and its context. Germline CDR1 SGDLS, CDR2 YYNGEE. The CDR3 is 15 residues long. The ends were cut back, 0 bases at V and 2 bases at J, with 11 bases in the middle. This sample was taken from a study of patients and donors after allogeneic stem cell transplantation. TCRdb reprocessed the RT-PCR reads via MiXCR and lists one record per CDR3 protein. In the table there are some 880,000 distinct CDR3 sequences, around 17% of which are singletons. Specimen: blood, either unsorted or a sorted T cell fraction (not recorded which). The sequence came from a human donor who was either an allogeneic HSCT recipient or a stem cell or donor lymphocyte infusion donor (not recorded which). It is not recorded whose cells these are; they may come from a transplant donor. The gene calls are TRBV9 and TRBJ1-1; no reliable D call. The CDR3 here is CASSVAPSANTEAFF. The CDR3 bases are TGTGCCAGCAGCGTAGCTCCATCCGCTAACACTGAAGCTTTCTTT.